This T cell receptor (beta chain) was sequenced for a study of vaccination effects on CD4 cells after COVID-19. Overall study context: With the ViraFEST assay, the study expanded antigen-specific CD4+ T cells using viral peptide pools, then sequenced them.

The germline V gene encodes CDR1 SGDLS and CDR2 YYNGEE. Deletions cut 4 bases from V and 0 bases from J, with 10 bases between. This CDR3 is 15 amino acids long. TCRdb keeps only in-frame clones here, not all; method: immunoSEQ multiplex PCR. The data hold 35,000 to 40,000 clones, with over 80% observed a single time. In the case of this clone: Antigen: not known.

Once cultured for approximately eleven days, the cells underwent separation to obtain CD4+ T cells. Nobody among the vaccine recipients had prior SARS-CoV-2 infection (nucleocapsid antibodies were negative). Cultures got half-medium changes with IL-2 on days 3 and 7. The source was CD4+ T cells from PBMCs cultured without peptide, collected before COVID-19 vaccination. The chain has TRBV9 and TRBJ2-2; D unresolved. The TCR sequence derives from a human donor who received a COVID-19 vaccine. The CDR3 DNA follows: TGTGCCAGCAGCCCCCGCCGTTCGAACACCGGGGAGCTGTTTTTT. Its translation is CASSPRRSNTGELFF.